This is a list of T cell receptor beta chains from one sample in a study of CD8 T cells in Susac syndrome. From the immunoSEQ multiplex PCR reads, TCRdb called clonotypes with MiXCR, one entry per CDR3 protein. The sample lists 130,000 or so distinct CDR3 sequences, roughly 80% occurring once. Input material: CD8+ T cells from PBMCs. The receptors originated from a human donor with multiple sclerosis. The CDR3 runs from the conserved cysteine through the conserved F or W. D genes are given only for firm matches. Clone size is stated in some rows and not others, as once, few, many or a class when expanded.

d_gene: -; abundance: -; j_gene: TRBJ1-5; v_gene: TRBV15; CDR3aa: CATSRVILWGNQPQHF; CDR3nt: TGTGCCACCAGCAGAGTGATCTTGTGGGGGAATCAGCCCCAGCATTTT
d_gene: -; abundance: -; j_gene: TRBJ2-1; v_gene: TRBV6-1; CDR3aa: CASSTTLFDQNENNEQFF; CDR3nt: TGTGCCAGCAGTACGACCCTTTTTGACCAGAACGAAAACAATGAGCAGTTCTTC
d_gene: -; abundance: -; j_gene: TRBJ2-2; v_gene: TRBV6-5; CDR3aa: CASSYLSAGDGTGELFF; CDR3nt: TGTGCCAGCAGTTACCTCTCGGCTGGGGATGGGACCGGGGAGCTGTTTTTT
d_gene: -; abundance: -; j_gene: TRBJ2-7; v_gene: TRBV27; CDR3aa: CASSGQSSEQYF; CDR3nt: TGTGCCAGCTCCGGACAGTCCTCCGAGCAGTACTTC
d_gene: TRBD1; abundance: -; j_gene: TRBJ1-1; v_gene: TRBV12-3/TRBV12-4; CDR3aa: CASSQLTGENTEAFF; CDR3nt: TGTGCCAGCAGTCAATTGACAGGGGAGAACACTGAAGCTTTCTTT
d_gene: TRBD2; abundance: -; j_gene: TRBJ2-3; v_gene: TRBV9; CDR3aa: CASRPLAGGQDTQYF; CDR3nt: TGTGCCAGCAGGCCCCTAGCGGGAGGCCAAGATACGCAGTATTTT
d_gene: TRBD2; abundance: once; j_gene: TRBJ2-1; v_gene: TRBV3-1; CDR3aa: CASGTSGSLPLNEQFF; CDR3nt: TGTGCCAGCGGGACTAGCGGGTCTCTACCCCTAAATGAGCAGTTCTTC
d_gene: -; abundance: -; j_gene: TRBJ2-2; v_gene: TRBV6-1; CDR3aa: CASMRDTGELFF; CDR3nt: TGTGCCAGCATGAGGGACACCGGGGAGCTGTTTTTT
d_gene: -; abundance: -; j_gene: TRBJ1-4; v_gene: TRBV29-1; CDR3aa: CSVAEMAEKLFF; CDR3nt: TGCAGCGTAGCCGAGATGGCTGAAAAACTGTTTTTT
d_gene: TRBD1; abundance: -; j_gene: TRBJ2-1; v_gene: TRBV24-1; CDR3aa: CATGQGYNEQFF; CDR3nt: TGTGCCACCGGACAGGGGTACAATGAGCAGTTCTTC
d_gene: -; abundance: once; j_gene: TRBJ2-5; v_gene: TRBV5-1; CDR3aa: CASSPNRSPQETQYF; CDR3nt: TGCGCCAGCAGCCCGAACAGGTCACCACAAGAGACCCAGTACTTC
d_gene: TRBD1; abundance: -; j_gene: TRBJ1-6; v_gene: TRBV19; CDR3aa: CATAGTAAYSPLHF; CDR3nt: TGTGCCACCGCCGGGACAGCCGCTTATTCACCCCTCCACTTT
d_gene: -; abundance: -; j_gene: TRBJ1-2; v_gene: TRBV9; CDR3aa: CASSETRDTYYGYTF; CDR3nt: TGTGCCAGCAGCGAGACAAGGGACACTTACTATGGCTACACCTTC
d_gene: -; abundance: once; j_gene: TRBJ2-4; v_gene: TRBV13; CDR3aa: CASSLSRENIQYF; CDR3nt: TGTGCCAGCAGCTTGAGCAGGGAAAACATTCAGTACTTC
d_gene: -; abundance: -; j_gene: TRBJ1-5; v_gene: TRBV27; CDR3aa: CASSPIWRRGGQPQHF; CDR3nt: TGTGCCAGCAGTCCCATTTGGCGGCGAGGGGGTCAGCCCCAGCATTTT
d_gene: -; abundance: -; j_gene: TRBJ1-1; v_gene: TRBV20-1; CDR3aa: CSASRVGTEAFF; CDR3nt: TGCAGTGCTAGCAGGGTGGGCACTGAAGCTTTCTTT
d_gene: -; abundance: many; j_gene: TRBJ1-5; v_gene: TRBV7-8; CDR3aa: CASSYDRSNQPQHF; CDR3nt: TGTGCCAGCAGTTACGACAGGAGCAATCAGCCCCAGCATTTT
d_gene: -; abundance: once; j_gene: TRBJ2-5; v_gene: TRBV7-3; CDR3aa: CASSLYGLAQETQYF; CDR3nt: TGTGCCAGCAGCTTGTATGGTCTAGCCCAAGAGACCCAGTACTTC
d_gene: -; abundance: -; j_gene: TRBJ1-2; v_gene: TRBV4-1; CDR3aa: CASSQEEGDYGYTF; CDR3nt: TGCGCCAGCAGCCAAGAGGAGGGGGACTATGGCTACACCTTC
d_gene: TRBD1; abundance: -; j_gene: TRBJ1-2; v_gene: TRBV7-9; CDR3aa: CASSLGPGQSNYGYTF; CDR3nt: TGTGCCAGCAGCTTAGGCCCGGGACAGAGCAACTATGGCTACACCTTC
d_gene: -; abundance: -; j_gene: TRBJ1-1; v_gene: TRBV11-2; CDR3aa: CASSLRYREANTEAFF; CDR3nt: TGTGCCAGCAGCTTAAGGTACAGGGAGGCGAACACTGAAGCTTTCTTT
d_gene: -; abundance: -; j_gene: TRBJ2-5; v_gene: TRBV9; CDR3aa: CASSVAAGIGETQYF; CDR3nt: TGTGCCAGCAGCGTCGCAGCGGGCATTGGAGAGACCCAGTACTTC
d_gene: -; abundance: -; j_gene: TRBJ2-1; v_gene: TRBV2; CDR3aa: CASSSPADGGIRYNEQFF; CDR3nt: TGTGCCAGCAGTTCACCCGCGGATGGCGGGATCCGGTACAATGAGCAGTTCTTC
d_gene: -; abundance: few; j_gene: TRBJ1-1; v_gene: TRBV6-1; CDR3aa: CASSERNPTEAFF; CDR3nt: TGTGCCAGCAGTGAAAGAAATCCCACTGAAGCTTTCTTT
d_gene: -; abundance: -; j_gene: TRBJ2-1; v_gene: TRBV11-3; CDR3aa: CASSLGLRNEQFF; CDR3nt: TGTGCCAGCAGCTTAGGCCTAAGAAATGAGCAGTTCTTC
d_gene: -; abundance: -; j_gene: TRBJ2-4; v_gene: TRBV3-1; CDR3aa: CASSQDRDPANIQYF; CDR3nt: TGTGCCAGCAGCCAAGACAGGGATCCAGCAAACATTCAGTACTTC
d_gene: -; abundance: -; j_gene: TRBJ2-7; v_gene: TRBV19; CDR3aa: CASNPGSRPNEQYF; CDR3nt: TGTGCCAGTAACCCGGGGTCAAGGCCGAACGAGCAGTACTTC
d_gene: -; abundance: -; j_gene: TRBJ2-1; v_gene: TRBV24-1; CDR3aa: CATSGWLNEQFF; CDR3nt: TGTGCCACCAGTGGTTGGCTTAATGAGCAGTTCTTC
d_gene: -; abundance: -; j_gene: TRBJ2-5; v_gene: TRBV7-9; CDR3aa: CASSLGHGLGAQYF; CDR3nt: TGTGCCAGCAGCTTGGGACACGGCCTGGGGGCCCAGTACTTC
d_gene: -; abundance: -; j_gene: TRBJ1-2; v_gene: TRBV30; CDR3aa: CAWGPADGYGYTF; CDR3nt: TGTGCCTGGGGGCCGGCGGACGGCTATGGCTACACCTTC
d_gene: -; abundance: -; j_gene: TRBJ1-3; v_gene: TRBV27; CDR3aa: CASSLRSAATPIYF; CDR3nt: TGTGCCAGCAGTTTAAGATCGGCGGCCACCCCCATATATTTT
d_gene: -; abundance: -; j_gene: TRBJ1-2; v_gene: TRBV27; CDR3aa: CASSLSVGGSSGYTF; CDR3nt: TGTGCCAGCAGTCTGAGTGTGGGGGGTTCAAGTGGCTACACCTTC
d_gene: -; abundance: -; j_gene: TRBJ2-6; v_gene: TRBV27; CDR3aa: CASSTGVSGANVLTF; CDR3nt: TGTGCCAGCAGTACGGGAGTCTCTGGGGCCAACGTCCTGACTTTC
d_gene: -; abundance: -; j_gene: TRBJ2-1; v_gene: TRBV5-6; CDR3aa: CASSPVRRGGGSNNEQFF; CDR3nt: TGTGCCAGCAGCCCGGTGAGAAGGGGCGGGGGCTCGAACAATGAGCAGTTCTTC
d_gene: TRBD2; abundance: -; j_gene: TRBJ2-5; v_gene: TRBV10-3; CDR3aa: CAISDPGGPETQYF; CDR3nt: TGTGCCATCAGTGACCCGGGGGGGCCAGAGACCCAGTACTTC
d_gene: TRBD1; abundance: -; j_gene: TRBJ1-3; v_gene: TRBV4-3; CDR3aa: CASSQLTGAGNTIYF; CDR3nt: TGCGCCAGCAGCCAACTGACAGGGGCTGGAAACACCATATATTTT
d_gene: -; abundance: -; j_gene: TRBJ2-5; v_gene: TRBV24-1; CDR3aa: CATSDSAGLETQYF; CDR3nt: TGTGCCACCAGTGATTCTGCGGGGCTAGAGACCCAGTACTTC
d_gene: -; abundance: -; j_gene: TRBJ2-3; v_gene: TRBV28; CDR3aa: CASSDARLLADTQYF; CDR3nt: TGTGCCAGCAGTGACGCAAGGCTTCTGGCAGATACGCAGTATTTT
d_gene: TRBD1; abundance: few; j_gene: TRBJ2-7; v_gene: TRBV2; CDR3aa: CASAVVRTGNNYEQYF; CDR3nt: TGTGCCAGCGCCGTTGTTCGGACAGGGAACAACTACGAGCAGTACTTC
d_gene: -; abundance: once; j_gene: TRBJ1-1; v_gene: TRBV25-1; CDR3aa: CASIDDYLNTEAFF; CDR3nt: TGTGCCAGCATTGACGACTACTTGAACACTGAAGCTTTCTTT
d_gene: -; abundance: -; j_gene: TRBJ1-2; v_gene: TRBV6-5; CDR3aa: CASSSGADYGYTF; CDR3nt: TGTGCCAGCAGTTCTGGGGCGGACTATGGCTACACCTTC
d_gene: -; abundance: -; j_gene: TRBJ2-5; v_gene: TRBV6-5; CDR3aa: CASSYGSDWGDQETQYF; CDR3nt: TGTGCCAGCAGTTACGGAAGCGATTGGGGGGACCAAGAGACCCAGTACTTC
d_gene: -; abundance: -; j_gene: TRBJ2-2; v_gene: TRBV7-9; CDR3aa: CASSAKAGKTGELFF; CDR3nt: TGTGCCAGCAGCGCAAAGGCCGGGAAGACCGGGGAGCTGTTTTTT
d_gene: -; abundance: -; j_gene: TRBJ2-2; v_gene: TRBV19; CDR3aa: CASLDILNTGELFF; CDR3nt: TGTGCCAGTCTCGACATATTGAACACCGGGGAGCTGTTTTTT
d_gene: -; abundance: -; j_gene: TRBJ2-6; v_gene: TRBV3-1; CDR3aa: CASSPNRGAGANVLTF; CDR3nt: TGTGCCAGCAGCCCTAACCGGGGCGCTGGGGCCAACGTCCTGACTTTC
d_gene: TRBD1; abundance: once; j_gene: TRBJ2-6; v_gene: TRBV12-3/TRBV12-4; CDR3aa: CASSSVGQEFFSGANVLTF; CDR3nt: TGTGCCAGCAGTTCCGTAGGACAGGAATTCTTCTCTGGGGCCAACGTCCTGACTTTC
d_gene: TRBD2; abundance: once; j_gene: TRBJ2-1; v_gene: TRBV28; CDR3aa: CASSPSRRLAGGRGYNEQFF; CDR3nt: TGTGCCAGCAGTCCCTCCCGCAGACTAGCGGGGGGGCGCGGCTACAATGAGCAGTTCTTC
d_gene: -; abundance: -; j_gene: TRBJ2-5; v_gene: TRBV15; CDR3aa: CATSRDREVGTQYF; CDR3nt: TGTGCCACCAGCAGAGACAGGGAGGTCGGGACCCAGTACTTC
d_gene: TRBD2; abundance: -; j_gene: TRBJ2-5; v_gene: TRBV19; CDR3aa: CASTSGDQETQYF; CDR3nt: TGTGCCAGTACGAGCGGGGATCAAGAGACCCAGTACTTC
d_gene: -; abundance: -; j_gene: TRBJ1-1; v_gene: TRBV28; CDR3aa: CASRTRGGTEAFF; CDR3nt: TGTGCCAGCCGAACCAGGGGAGGTACTGAAGCTTTCTTT
d_gene: -; abundance: -; j_gene: TRBJ2-7; v_gene: TRBV11-2; CDR3aa: CASSLVGNEQYF; CDR3nt: TGTGCCAGCAGCTTAGTGGGCAACGAGCAGTACTTC
d_gene: -; abundance: -; j_gene: TRBJ1-4; v_gene: TRBV28; CDR3aa: CASLLGRNEKLFF; CDR3nt: TGTGCCAGCCTGTTAGGCAGGAATGAAAAACTGTTTTTT
d_gene: TRBD2; abundance: once; j_gene: TRBJ2-3; v_gene: TRBV12-3/TRBV12-4; CDR3aa: CASTTSTVTQYF; CDR3nt: TGTGCCAGCACGACTAGCACAGTTACGCAGTATTTT
d_gene: -; abundance: -; j_gene: TRBJ1-5; v_gene: TRBV7-9; CDR3aa: CASSFGQGNQPQHF; CDR3nt: TGTGCCAGCAGTTTCGGGCAGGGAAATCAGCCCCAGCATTTT
d_gene: TRBD2; abundance: -; j_gene: TRBJ2-3; v_gene: TRBV10-3; CDR3aa: CASGLAGSQDTQYF; CDR3nt: TGTGCCAGCGGACTAGCGGGATCCCAAGATACGCAGTATTTT
d_gene: -; abundance: -; j_gene: TRBJ1-5; v_gene: TRBV27; CDR3aa: CASSLGGREPQHF; CDR3nt: TGTGCCAGCAGTTTAGGGGGGCGGGAGCCCCAGCATTTT
d_gene: -; abundance: -; j_gene: TRBJ1-4; v_gene: TRBV28; CDR3aa: CASCSITNEKLFF; CDR3nt: TGTGCCAGCTGCAGTATTACTAATGAAAAACTGTTTTTT